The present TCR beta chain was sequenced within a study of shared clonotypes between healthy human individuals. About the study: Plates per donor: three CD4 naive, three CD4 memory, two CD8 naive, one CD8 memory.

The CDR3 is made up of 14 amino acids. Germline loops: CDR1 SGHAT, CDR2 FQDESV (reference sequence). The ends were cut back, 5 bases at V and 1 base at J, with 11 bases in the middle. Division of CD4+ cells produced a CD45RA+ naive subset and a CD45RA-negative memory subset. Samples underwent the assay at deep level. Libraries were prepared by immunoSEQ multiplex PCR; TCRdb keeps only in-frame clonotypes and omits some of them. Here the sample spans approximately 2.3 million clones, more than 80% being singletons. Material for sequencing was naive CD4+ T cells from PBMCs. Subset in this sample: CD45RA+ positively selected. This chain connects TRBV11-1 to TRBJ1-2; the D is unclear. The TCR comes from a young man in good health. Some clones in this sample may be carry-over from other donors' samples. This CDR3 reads CASSRRTDNYGYTF. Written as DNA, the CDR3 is TGTGCCAGCAGCCGACGGACGGATAACTATGGCTACACCTTC.